The T cell receptor (beta chain) under discussion was sequenced for a study of blood T cell repertoires in COVID-19. Study-level information: Samples representing acute and convalescent COVID-19 were sourced from the United States, Italy and Spain.

Method: immunoSEQ multiplex PCR; TCRdb's copy keeps in-frame clones and lacks some. In the table there are 150,000 or so clones, roughly 84% of which are singletons. V was trimmed by 5 bases and J by 6 bases, leaving 10 bases between them. CDR3 length: 13 amino acids. CDR1 and CDR2 (germline): SGHTA, FQGNSA. The sequence derives from a woman in her forties or fifties with acute or convalescent COVID-19. Source material: peripheral blood. V usage is TRBV7-2 and J usage is TRBJ2-2; D is uncertain. In DNA form, the CDR3 reads TGTGCCAGCAGCGCTTACAACGCCGGGGAGCTGTTTTTT. This sequence encodes CASSAYNAGELFF.